Presented here are 28 T cell receptor beta chains from one specimen sequenced in a study of T cell repertoires in cytomegalovirus infection. A single record per CDR3 protein comes from TCRdb applying MiXCR to the reads. The table has 400,000 to 550,000 distinct CDR3 sequences, around 10% seen once. The source material was PBMCs. The receptors here all came from a human donor in good health (CMV status not recorded). Some clones in this sample may be carry-over from other donors' samples.

The chain employs TRBV5-1 and TRBJ1-6; D ambiguous. V was shortened by 0 bases and J by 5 bases, with 9 bases between the two germline ends. The germline V gene has CDR1 SGHRS and CDR2 YFSETQ. The CDR3 spans 15 residues. DNA for the CDR3: TGCGCCAGCAGCTTGGAAGGGAATGATAATTCACCCCTCCACTTT. Translating it yields CASSLEGNDNSPLHF. The whole variable domain, filled in from reference TRBV5-1 and TRBJ1-6, reads KAGVTQTPRYLIKTRGQQVTLSCSPISGHRSVSWYQQTPGQGLQFLFEYFSETQRNKGNFPGRFSGRQFSNSRSEMNVSTLELGDSALYLCASSLEGNDNSPLHFGNGTRLTVT.

V is TRBV7-9 and J is TRBJ2-7; 9 bases are shared with TRBD1. Looked up from germline, CDR1 is SEHNR and CDR2 is FQNEAQ (reference sequence). The trim removed 4 bases at V and 4 bases at J, leaving 8 bases unmatched. CDR3 length: 15 residues. CDR3 amino acids: CASSYRDREPYEQYF. The CDR3 DNA follows: TGTGCCAGCAGCTACCGGGACAGGGAGCCTTACGAGCAGTACTTC.

This clonotype was counted between two and nine times. The chain combines TRBV18 with TRBJ1-5; a possible D gene is TRBD1 (5 bases). Germline V lookup: CDR1 KGHSH, CDR2 LQKENI. V was trimmed by 3 bases and J by 4 bases, leaving 13 bases between them. This CDR3 contains 15 residues. In nucleotides, the CDR3 is TGTGCCAGCTCACCGACAGAAAATAGGAATCAGCCCCAGCATTTT. Encoded protein: CASSPTENRNQPQHF. The whole variable domain, remainder taken from reference TRBV18 and TRBJ1-5, is NAGVMQNPRHLVRRRGQEARLRCSPMKGHSHVYWYRQLPEEGLKFMVYLQKENIIDESGMPKERFSAEFPKEGPSILRIQQVVRGDSAAYFCASSPTENRNQPQHFGDGTRLSIL.

The sample holds many counts of this clonotype. This sequence joins TRBV5-6 and TRBJ2-7; 10 bases agree with TRBD1. The CDR3 has 15 residues. V lost 4 bases and J lost 7; bases outside the gene matches: 11. In germline, CDR1 is SGHDT, CDR2 YYEEEE. CDR3 in DNA: TGTGCCAGCAGCCTACCGGACAGGGGGATTAGGGAGCAGTACTTC. Protein: CASSLPDRGIREQYF.

This clonotype came up many times. The chain recombines TRBV2 with TRBJ2-7, with 15 nucleotides matching TRBD2. The CDR3 covers 15 residues. In germline, CDR1 is SNHLY, CDR2 FYNNEI. V lost 11 bases to trimming and J lost 0 bases; unmatched junction nucleotides: 5. The CDR3 bases are TGTGCCGGCCAGGGACTAGCGGGAGGCTCCTACGAGCAGTACTTC. This codes for CAGQGLAGGSYEQYF.

This clonotype was found many times. The V gene is TRBV12-3 or TRBV12-4, the J gene TRBJ2-3; D unresolved. The CDR3 length is 13 residues. Trimming left V 3 bases short and J 2 bases short, with 6 bases between. The CDR3 loop is CASSLPNTDTQYF. The CDR3 bases are TGTGCCAGCAGTTTGCCTAACACAGATACGCAGTATTTT.

V gene TRBV12-3 or TRBV12-4 combines with J gene TRBJ2-3; either TRBD1 or TRBD2 may supply D (6 bases each). The ends were cut back, 6 bases at V and 0 bases at J, with 13 bases in the middle. The CDR3 consists of 15 residues. CDR3: CASRGGRGSTDTQYF. The CDR3 region has the DNA TGTGCCAGCAGGGGGGGCAGGGGAAGCACAGATACGCAGTATTTT.

The DNA for the CDR3 is TGCAGTGCTAGAGTAATGATAGCGGGAACCTCCTACGAGCAGTACTTC. Amino acid sequence: CSARVMIAGTSYEQYF. The genes are TRBV20-1 and TRBJ2-7, with 8 bases that match TRBD2. The ends lost 1 base at V and 0 bases at J; junction bases unmatched: 8. CDR3 length: 16 amino acids. CDR1 and CDR2 from the germline V gene are DFQATT and SNEGSKA (reference sequence).

This clonotype was seen only a few times. V gene TRBV20-1 combines with J gene TRBJ1-2; D not resolved. Germline lookup yields CDR1 DFQATT and CDR2 SNEGSKA (reference sequence). The CDR3 consists of 13 residues. CDR3 sequence reads: CSVGQVLNYGYTF. Written as DNA, the CDR3 is TGCAGCGTAGGCCAGGTGCTTAACTATGGCTACACCTTC.

This chain links TRBV2 with TRBJ2-6, with D possibly TRBD2 on 5 matching bases. Between the trimmed V and J ends, which lost 3 bases and 0 bases, there was a span of 12 bases. Germline CDR1 is SNHLY and CDR2 is FYNNEI. The CDR3 is made up of 17 amino acids. The CDR3 DNA is TGTGCCAGCAGTGAGTCGGGGTACAGCTCTGGGGCCAACGTCCTGACTTTC. Translating it yields CASSESGYSSGANVLTF.

This clonotype was counted many times. The chain has TRBV7-9 and TRBJ2-3; tentatively, D is TRBD2 (6 bases). The V and J ends lost 4 bases and 5 bases respectively, with 16 bases between them. The CDR3 is 15 amino acids. Germline V gene sequence: CDR1 SEHNR, CDR2 FQNEAQ (reference sequence). CDR3 DNA: TGTGCCAGCAGCTCCCGGGGGTCGGATAGAGATACGCAGTATTTT. Amino acids: CASSSRGSDRDTQYF.

This clonotype was detected ten times or more. The chain carries TRBV11-2 and TRBJ1-5, with D unresolved. The CDR3 is 16 amino acids. From germline, CDR1 is SGHAT and CDR2 FQNNGV. V gave up 2 bases and J gave up 0 bases, with 11 bases separating them. CDR3 nucleotides: TGTGCCAGCAGCTTAAGGGCAGATCCTAGCAATCAGCCCCAGCATTTT. Protein: CASSLRADPSNQPQHF.

This clonotype was counted at least ten times. This chain links TRBV6-1 with TRBJ2-5; 8 bases map to TRBD2. Germline loops: CDR1 MNHNS, CDR2 SASEGT. Losses at the gene ends were 4 bases for V and 0 bases for J; bases not matched to a gene: 4. The CDR3 is 15 amino acids. CDR3 region: CASSAGLDNQETQYF. CDR3 coding DNA: TGTGCCAGCAGTGCGGGACTAGACAACCAAGAGACCCAGTACTTC.

This clonotype was observed at least ten times. The chain is built from TRBV11-2 and TRBJ1-2; D is possibly TRBD1 (5 bases). Germline loops: CDR1 SGHAT, CDR2 FQNNGV. V was trimmed by 0 bases and J by 8 bases, leaving 10 bases between them. CDR3 size: 13 residues. For the CDR3, the DNA is TGTGCCAGCAGCTTAGAAGGGGATGGGGGCTACACCTTC. The encoded protein is CASSLEGDGGYTF.

This clonotype has at least ten counts. The chain joins TRBV28 to TRBJ1-5; a weak D match, TRBD1 (6 bases). Germline V gene data show CDR1 as MDHEN and CDR2 as SYDVKM. The CDR3 has 14 amino acids. Trimming stripped 6 bases from V and 3 bases from J, with 12 bases between. The CDR3 DNA reads as TGTGCCAGCAGACCCTCAGGGGCCAATCAGCCCCAGCATTTT. Translation gives CASRPSGANQPQHF.

This clonotype was picked up many times. The V gene is TRBV4-1, the J gene TRBJ1-4; D is possibly TRBD1 (6 bases). The V gene lost 0 bases and the J gene lost 4 bases, with 12 bases spanning the gap. This CDR3 is built from 16 residues. Germline CDR1 and CDR2: MGHRA and YSYEKL. In nucleotides, the CDR3 is TGCGCCAGCAGCCAAGAGGGGGGCGGATTTAATGAAAAACTGTTTTTT. Residues: CASSQEGGGFNEKLFF.

This clonotype was observed at least ten times. V is TRBV23-1 and J is TRBJ2-1; no definite D call. TRBV23-1 is assigned to the ORF class and has an uncertain function. The length of the CDR3 is 14 residues. V was shortened by 2 bases and J by 3 bases, with 8 bases between the two germline ends. The CDR3 protein is CASSQSLGYNEQFF. CDR3 DNA: TGCGCCAGCAGTCAAAGTCTGGGCTACAATGAGCAGTTCTTC.

This clonotype was seen ten or more times. V usage is TRBV18 and J usage is TRBJ2-1; 14 nucleotides line up with TRBD2. Germline values: CDR1 KGHSH, CDR2 LQKENI. Trimming removed 0 bases from V and 9 bases from J; junction bases left unmatched: 4. This CDR3 is built from 16 residues. The CDR3 nucleotides read TGTGCCAGCTCACCACCGGGACTAGCGGGAGTGAGTGAGCAGTTCTTC. Its translation is CASSPPGLAGVSEQFF.

DNA for the CDR3: TGTGCCAGCAAGGGTCCAAGGGGTGAGCAGTTCTTC. This codes for CASKGPRGEQFF. V and J are TRBV12-3 or TRBV12-4 and TRBJ2-1, with D maybe TRBD1 (5 bases). This CDR3 is built from 12 residues. The V end was cut by 7 bases, the J end by 9 bases, with 13 bases between.

This clonotype has only a few counts. The chain links TRBV2 to TRBJ2-5; D not certain. Trimming shortened V by 3 bases and J by 11 bases, and 10 bases separated the two germline ends. CDR1 is SNHLY and CDR2 is FYNNEI in the germline V gene. CDR3 length: 11 residues. CDR3 coding DNA: TGTGCCAGCAGTGACGTGTCAGCGCAGTACTTC. It encodes CASSDVSAQYF.

This clonotype was counted ten times or more. V usage is TRBV4-2 and J usage is TRBJ2-6, with D hard to call. Germline CDR1 reads LGHNA; CDR2 reads YNFKEQ. The ends were cut back, 0 bases at V and 4 bases at J, with 7 bases in the middle. This CDR3 contains 15 residues. The CDR3 reads CASSQELGGANVLTF. Here the CDR3 DNA reads TGTGCCAGCAGCCAAGAGTTGGGGGGGGCCAACGTCCTGACTTTC.

The table lists this clonotype with a few counts. The chain joins TRBV2 to TRBJ2-7; the match to TRBD1 covers 10 bases. Germline lookup yields CDR1 SNHLY and CDR2 FYNNEI. The trim removed 8 bases at V and 4 bases at J, leaving 11 bases unmatched. The CDR3 runs to 15 residues. The CDR3 region has the DNA TGTGCCAGCGGTTCAGGGACAGGGGTAAATTACGAGCAGTACTTC. As protein: CASGSGTGVNYEQYF.

Ten or more counts support this clonotype. This chain uses TRBV12-3 or TRBV12-4 with TRBJ1-5; weak D call: TRBD1 (6 bases). This CDR3 has 14 residues. The V gene lost 6 bases and the J gene lost 3 bases, with 12 bases spanning the gap. The CDR3 spells CASRYRDSNQPQHF. DNA for the CDR3: TGTGCCAGCAGATACAGGGACTCCAATCAGCCCCAGCATTTT.

This chain links TRBV30 with TRBJ1-6, with D unresolved. CDR1 and CDR2 from the germline V gene are GTSNPN and SVGIG (reference sequence). The CDR3 is made up of 14 amino acids. Trimming cost V 4 bases and J 10 bases, with 17 bases left between them. CDR3 in DNA: TGTGCCTGGAAGATGAGGGCTAGGCCCTCACCCCTCCACTTT. Translating gives CAWKMRARPSPLHF.

The V gene is TRBV16, the J gene TRBJ1-4; 8 bases line up with TRBD1. The CDR3 extends over 16 amino acids. Germline loops: CDR1 KGHSY, CDR2 FQNENV. V lost 0 bases to trimming and J lost 10 bases; unmatched junction nucleotides: 10. The DNA of the CDR3 is TGTGCCAGCAGCCAATCTACGGACAGGGCATCTGGAAAACTGTTTTTT. Translating gives CASSQSTDRASGKLFF.

This clonotype came up a few times. This sequence joins TRBV2 and TRBJ1-5, with 7 bases aligning to TRBD1. The germline V gene has CDR1 SNHLY and CDR2 FYNNEI. This CDR3 has 16 amino acids. Trimming took 4 bases from V and 4 from J; bases not matched to a gene: 10. DNA for the CDR3: TGTGCCAGCAGTGGCCAAAACAGGGGCATAAATCAGCCCCAGCATTTT. Protein sequence: CASSGQNRGINQPQHF.

This clonotype was observed many times. The V gene is TRBV4-1, the J gene TRBJ1-2, with 10 positions matching TRBD1. CDR1 is MGHRA and CDR2 is YSYEKL in the germline V gene. V shed 4 bases, J shed 4 bases, and the junction held 6 bases outside the gene matches. The CDR3 spans 15 residues. The CDR3 DNA follows: TGCGCCAGCAGCCGAAGGGACAGGGGAGGCTATGGCTACACCTTC. Translation: CASSRRDRGGYGYTF.

Many counts were recorded for this clonotype. The chain employs TRBV18 and TRBJ2-5, with TRBD2 identical over 13 bases. The ends lost 3 bases at V and 2 bases at J; junction bases unmatched: 6. Germline loops: CDR1 KGHSH, CDR2 LQKENI. CDR3 length: 17 residues. In DNA, the CDR3 is TGTGCCAGCTCACCCCGGACTAGCGGGGGCATACAAGAGACCCAGTACTTC. Translating gives CASSPRTSGGIQETQYF. The full variable domain, in which reference TRBV18 and TRBJ2-5 provide the parts outside the CDR3, is NAGVMQNPRHLVRRRGQEARLRCSPMKGHSHVYWYRQLPEEGLKFMVYLQKENIIDESGMPKERFSAEFPKEGPSILRIQQVVRGDSAAYFCASSPRTSGGIQETQYFGPGTRLLVL.